This T cell receptor (beta chain) comes out of a study of blood T cell repertoires in COVID-19. Turning to the study itself: Samples representing acute and convalescent COVID-19 were sourced from the United States, Italy and Spain. PBMCs, B-cell-depleted T cells, or T cells were the source of the cDNA or gDNA that made up the material.

As handled by the study authors: Estimation of nucleated cell counts relied on the amplification of reference gene primers. Sequencing used immunoSEQ multiplex PCR; TCRdb keeps in-frame clones, though not all of them. D and trimming come from the DNA, and the V and J calls and clone size come from that table. The sample records roughly 33,000 clones, around 86% being singletons. The CDR3 is 15 amino acids. Trimming shortened V by 0 bases and J by 2 bases, and 11 bases separated the two germline ends. Germline assignment: CDR1 SGHDT and CDR2 YYEEEE. Sequenced sample: peripheral blood. This TCR derives from an elderly man with active COVID-19. This chain links TRBV5-6 with TRBJ1-2; D may be TRBD1 (5 bases). This chain's CDR3 is CASSLAGRQNYGYTF. DNA of the CDR3: TGTGCCAGCAGCTTGGCCGGCCGACAGAACTATGGCTACACCTTC. Looking up the rest from reference TRBV5-6 and TRBJ1-2 gives the full variable domain: DAGVTQSPTHLIKTRGQQVTLRCSPKSGHDTVSWYQQALGQGPQFIFQYYEEEERQRGNFPDRFSGHQFPNYSSELNVNALLLGDSALYLCASSLAGRQNYGYTFGSGTRLTVV.